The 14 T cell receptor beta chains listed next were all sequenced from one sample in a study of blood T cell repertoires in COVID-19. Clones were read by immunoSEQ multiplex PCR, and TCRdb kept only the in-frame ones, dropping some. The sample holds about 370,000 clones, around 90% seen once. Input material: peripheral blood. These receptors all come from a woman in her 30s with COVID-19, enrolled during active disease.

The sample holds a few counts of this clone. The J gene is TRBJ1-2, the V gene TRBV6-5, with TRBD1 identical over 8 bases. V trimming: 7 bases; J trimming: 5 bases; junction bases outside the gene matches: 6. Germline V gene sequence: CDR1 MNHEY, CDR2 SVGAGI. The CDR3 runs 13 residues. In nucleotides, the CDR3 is TGTGCCAGCAAGCCGGACAGGGAATATGGCTACACCTTC. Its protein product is CASKPDREYGYTF.

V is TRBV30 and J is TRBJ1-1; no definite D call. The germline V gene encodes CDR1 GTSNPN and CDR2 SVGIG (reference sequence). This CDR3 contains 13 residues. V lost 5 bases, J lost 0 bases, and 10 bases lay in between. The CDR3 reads CAWEPVLNTEAFF. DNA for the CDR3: TGTGCCTGGGAACCAGTCCTGAACACTGAAGCTTTCTTT.

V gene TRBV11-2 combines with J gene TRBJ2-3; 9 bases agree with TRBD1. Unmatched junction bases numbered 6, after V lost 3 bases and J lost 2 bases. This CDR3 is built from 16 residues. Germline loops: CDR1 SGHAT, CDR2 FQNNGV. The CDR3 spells CASSLTGGSPTDTQYF. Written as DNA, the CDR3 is TGTGCCAGCAGCTTGACAGGGGGATCCCCCACAGATACGCAGTATTTT.

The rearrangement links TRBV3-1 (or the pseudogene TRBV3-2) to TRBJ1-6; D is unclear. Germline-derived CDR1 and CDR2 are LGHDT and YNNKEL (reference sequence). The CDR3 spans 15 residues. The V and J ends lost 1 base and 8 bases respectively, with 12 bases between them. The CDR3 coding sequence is TGTGCCAGCAGCCAAGCTCCAGGTGCATATTCACCCCTCCACTTT. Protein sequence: CASSQAPGAYSPLHF.

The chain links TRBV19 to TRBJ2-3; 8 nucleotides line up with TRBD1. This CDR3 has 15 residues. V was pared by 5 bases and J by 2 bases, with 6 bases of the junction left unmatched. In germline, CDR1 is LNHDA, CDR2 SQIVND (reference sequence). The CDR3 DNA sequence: TGTGCCAGTAGTGGGCAGGGGGCCTTCACAGATACGCAGTATTTT. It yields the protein CASSGQGAFTDTQYF.

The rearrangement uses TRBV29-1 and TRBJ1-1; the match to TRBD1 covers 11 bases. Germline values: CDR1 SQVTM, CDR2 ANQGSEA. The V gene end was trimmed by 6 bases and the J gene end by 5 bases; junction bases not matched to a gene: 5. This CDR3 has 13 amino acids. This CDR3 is CSVDRGRGTEAFF. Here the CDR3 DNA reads TGCAGCGTGGACAGGGGGCGGGGTACTGAAGCTTTCTTT.

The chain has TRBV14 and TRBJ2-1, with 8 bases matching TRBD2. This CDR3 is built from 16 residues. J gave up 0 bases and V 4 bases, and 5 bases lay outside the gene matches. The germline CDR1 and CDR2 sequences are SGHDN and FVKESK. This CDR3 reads CASSPWTSLSYNEQFF. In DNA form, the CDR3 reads TGTGCCAGCAGCCCCTGGACTAGCCTCTCCTACAATGAGCAGTTCTTC.

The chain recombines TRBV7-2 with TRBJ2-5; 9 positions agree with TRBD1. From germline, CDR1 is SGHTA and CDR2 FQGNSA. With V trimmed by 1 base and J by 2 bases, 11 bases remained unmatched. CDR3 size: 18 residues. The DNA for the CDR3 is TGTGCCAGCAGCTTAGGAGGGGTGACAGGGGGAGGGCAAGAGACCCAGTACTTC. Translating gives CASSLGGVTGGGQETQYF.

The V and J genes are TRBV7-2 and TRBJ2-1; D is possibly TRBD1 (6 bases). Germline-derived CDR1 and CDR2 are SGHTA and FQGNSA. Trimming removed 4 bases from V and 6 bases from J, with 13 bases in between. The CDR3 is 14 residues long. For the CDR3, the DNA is TGTGCCAGCAGCTCCTACAGGGAAGGCAATGAGCAGTTCTTC. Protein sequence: CASSSYREGNEQFF.

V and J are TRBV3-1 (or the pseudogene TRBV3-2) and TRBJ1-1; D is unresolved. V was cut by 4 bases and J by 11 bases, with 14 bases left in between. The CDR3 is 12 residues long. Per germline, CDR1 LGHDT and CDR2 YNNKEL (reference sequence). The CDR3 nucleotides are TGTGCCAGCAGCCTAGCCCAACACGGTGCTTTCTTT. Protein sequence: CASSLAQHGAFF.

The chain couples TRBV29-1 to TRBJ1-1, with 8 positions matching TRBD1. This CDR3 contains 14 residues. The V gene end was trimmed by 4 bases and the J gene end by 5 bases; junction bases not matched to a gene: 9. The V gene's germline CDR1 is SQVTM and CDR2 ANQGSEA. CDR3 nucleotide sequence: TGCAGCGTTGGTACAGGGGGGCAACAGACTGAAGCTTTCTTT. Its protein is CSVGTGGQQTEAFF. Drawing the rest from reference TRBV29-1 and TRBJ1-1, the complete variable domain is SAVISQKPSRDICQRGTSLTIQCQVDSQVTMMFWYRQQPGQSLTLIATANQGSEATYESGFVIDKFPISRPNLTFSTLTVSNMSPEDSSIYLCSVGTGGQQTEAFFGQGTRLTVV.

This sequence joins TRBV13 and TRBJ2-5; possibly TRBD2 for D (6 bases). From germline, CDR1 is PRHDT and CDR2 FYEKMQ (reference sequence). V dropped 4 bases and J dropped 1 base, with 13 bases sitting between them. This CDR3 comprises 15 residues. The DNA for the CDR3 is TGTGCCAGCAGCTCTCCTCTAGCGCCCCAAGAGACCCAGTACTTC. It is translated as CASSSPLAPQETQYF. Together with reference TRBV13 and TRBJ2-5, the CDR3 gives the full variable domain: AAGVIQSPRHLIKEKRETATLKCYPIPRHDTVYWYQQGPGQDPQFLISFYEKMQSDKGSIPDRFSAQQFSDYHSELNMSSLELGDSALYFCASSSPLAPQETQYFGPGTRLLVL.

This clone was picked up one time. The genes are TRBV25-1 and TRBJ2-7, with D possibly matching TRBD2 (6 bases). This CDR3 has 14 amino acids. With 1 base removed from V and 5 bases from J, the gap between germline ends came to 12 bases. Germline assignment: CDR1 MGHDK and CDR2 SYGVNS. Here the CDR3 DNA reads TGTGCCAGCAGTGAATTGGGACTGCGCAACGAGCAGTACGTC. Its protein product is CASSELGLRNEQYV.

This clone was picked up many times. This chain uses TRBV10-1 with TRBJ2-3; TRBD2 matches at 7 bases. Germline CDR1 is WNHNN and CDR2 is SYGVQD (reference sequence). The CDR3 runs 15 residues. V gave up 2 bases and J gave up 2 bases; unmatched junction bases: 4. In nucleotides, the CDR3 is TGCGCCAGCAGTGAGGGCCTAGCGGACACAGATACGCAGTATTTT. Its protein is CASSEGLADTDTQYF.